This passage covers 9 T cell receptor beta chains from one sample sequenced in a study of OX40 agonist ivuxolimab in advanced cancers. Generated by immunoSEQ multiplex PCR, the TCRdb table keeps only in-frame clones and is missing some. The table lists approximately 50,000 clones, roughly 85% of them singletons. The sequencing here drew on CD4+ or CD8+ T cells sorted from blood, taken in a trial of the OX40 agonist ivuxolimab. These receptors all stem from an adult with an advanced solid tumor such as melanoma, head and neck, liver or kidney cancer.

This chain connects TRBV18 to TRBJ2-7; 11 nucleotides match TRBD1. Germline CDR1 and CDR2: KGHSH and LQKENI. This CDR3 contains 15 residues. Losses at the gene ends were 3 bases for V and 5 bases for J; bases not matched to a gene: 6. The CDR3: CASSPRTGGFHEQYF. In DNA form, the CDR3 reads TGTGCCAGCTCACCCAGGACAGGGGGCTTCCACGAGCAGTACTTC.

V and J are TRBV7-2 and TRBJ1-2; unclear D gene. The V gene's germline CDR1 is SGHTA and CDR2 FQGNSA. The CDR3 length is 12 residues. V was shortened by 3 bases and J by 5 bases, with 7 bases between the two germline ends. CDR3 amino acids: CASSFTIYGYTF. CDR3 nucleotides: TGTGCCAGCAGCTTTACGATTTATGGCTACACCTTC.

The chain has TRBV9 and TRBJ1-6; the match to TRBD1 covers 9 bases. This CDR3 comprises 15 residues. The V and J ends lost 3 bases and 10 bases, in that order; junction bases with no gene match: 8. Germline assignment: CDR1 SGDLS and CDR2 YYNGEE. CDR3 protein: CASSAAGTGMSPLHF. CDR3 sequence (DNA): TGTGCCAGCAGCGCGGCCGGGACAGGGATGTCACCCCTCCACTTT.

The gene calls are TRBV11-2 and TRBJ1-3, with no clear D. Germline CDR1 and CDR2: SGHAT and FQNNGV. V gave up 2 bases and J gave up 3 bases, with 20 bases separating them. The CDR3 spans 18 residues. In nucleotides, the CDR3 is TGTGCCAGCAGCTTAAAGCGGGAGGGCTATCATTTTGGAAACACCATATATTTT. Amino acid sequence: CASSLKREGYHFGNTIYF.

This rearrangement joins TRBV5-4 to TRBJ2-5; 7 positions agree with TRBD1. TRBJ2-7 matches the DNA end more closely, so the J call is doubtful. The germline CDR1 and CDR2 sequences are SGHNT and YYREEE (reference sequence). The CDR3 has 14 residues. This chain's CDR3 is CASSFGQDSYEQYF. CDR3 sequence (DNA): TGTGCCAGCAGCTTTGGACAGGACTCCTACGAGCAGTACTTC.

The chain uses TRBV7-6 and TRBJ2-1; D may be TRBD2 (7 bases). Trimming stripped 7 bases from V and 0 bases from J, with 10 bases between. Germline CDR1 reads SGHVS; CDR2 reads FNYEAQ. The CDR3 has 14 residues. CDR3 amino acids: CASTGGGSYNEQFF. The CDR3 DNA sequence: TGTGCCAGCACGGGGGGCGGCTCCTACAATGAGCAGTTCTTC.

For the CDR3, the DNA is TGTGCCAGCAGCTTACTAGCGGGGTCTACTAGCACAGATACGCAGTATTTT. As protein: CASSLLAGSTSTDTQYF. V gene TRBV11-2 combines with J gene TRBJ2-3; 9 bases are a match to TRBD2. With V trimmed by 2 bases and J by 0 bases, 6 bases remained unmatched. The CDR3 loop spans 17 amino acids. Looked up from germline, CDR1 is SGHAT and CDR2 is FQNNGV. Full variable domain (missing parts from reference TRBV11-2 and TRBJ2-3): EAGVAQSPRYKIIEKRQSVAFWCNPISGHATLYWYQQILGQGPKLLIQFQNNGVVDDSQLPKDRFSAERLKGVDSTLKIQPAKLEDSAVYLCASSLLAGSTSTDTQYFGPGTRLTVL.

This chain uses TRBV4-1 with TRBJ1-3; D not resolved. V was trimmed by 1 base and J by 0 bases, leaving 13 bases between them. This CDR3 has 17 amino acids. Looked up from germline, CDR1 is MGHRA and CDR2 is YSYEKL. CDR3 in DNA: TGCGCCAGCAGCCAAGGAGTTGACTGGGGCTCTGGAAACACCATATATTTT. Translating it yields CASSQGVDWGSGNTIYF.

The chain carries TRBV5-1 and TRBJ2-7; no firm D call. V lost 0 bases, J lost 6 bases, and 7 bases lay in between. The germline gives CDR1 SGHRS, CDR2 YFSETQ. The CDR3 loop spans 12 amino acids. The CDR3 is CASSLEVGEQYF. The CDR3 coding sequence is TGCGCCAGCAGCTTGGAGGTGGGCGAGCAGTACTTC.